The 25 T cell receptor beta chains reported below all come from one sample, sequenced in a study of cytomegalovirus exposure and HLA in healthy donors. TCRdb's table, derived via immunoSEQ multiplex PCR, lists solely in-frame clones and lacks some. The sample holds approximately 150,000 clones, about four fifths seen once. The sample consisted of PBMCs. The source of these receptors is a man aged 30 to 39 in good health and CMV-seropositive.

The V gene is TRBV4-3, the J gene TRBJ2-7; 9 bases are a match to TRBD1. The CDR3 spans 15 residues. V dropped 1 base and J dropped 7; count of bases not matched to a gene: 8. CDR1 and CDR2 from the germline V gene are LGHNA and YSLEER. In nucleotides, the CDR3 is TGCGCCAGCAGCCAAGCTTGGGACAGGGTGCGGGAGCAGTACTTC. Translated: CASSQAWDRVREQYF.

The CDR3 DNA reads as TGTGCCAGCAGTTTATGGGGGACAGGGGGCGCTGAAGCTTTCTTT. It translates to CASSLWGTGGAEAFF. This chain links TRBV28 with TRBJ1-1; 12 bases line up with TRBD1. This CDR3 comprises 15 residues. V lost 0 bases to trimming and J lost 6 bases; unmatched junction nucleotides: 2. Per germline, CDR1 MDHEN and CDR2 SYDVKM.

This chain connects TRBV25-1 to TRBJ1-5; D gene unclear. The length of the CDR3 is 15 residues. V lost 3 bases and J 12 bases, leaving 21 bases between the germline ends. Germline-derived CDR1 and CDR2 are MGHDK and SYGVNS. The CDR3 here is CASSDSGSFSGIQHF. DNA of the CDR3: TGTGCCAGCAGTGACTCTGGGAGTTTTTCCGGGATCCAGCATTTT.

The chain links TRBV13 to TRBJ1-1, with 9 positions matching TRBD1. This CDR3 is 16 amino acids long. Germline V gives CDR1 PRHDT, CDR2 FYEKMQ (reference sequence). V was clipped by 5 bases and J by 5 bases; unmatched bases: 12. CDR3 DNA sequence: TGTGCCAGCAGCCTTCCGGGACAGGGAGTGAGGACTGAAGCTTTCTTT. As protein: CASSLPGQGVRTEAFF.

This clone was detected only a few times. The chain has TRBV6-1 and TRBJ1-2; D remains unclear. Per germline, CDR1 MNHNS and CDR2 SASEGT. CDR3 length: 12 residues. V was cut by 0 bases and J by 7 bases, with 6 bases left in between. Written as DNA, the CDR3 is TGTGCCAGCAGTGAAGCTTACAGTGGCTACACCTTC. It specifies CASSEAYSGYTF.

The chain couples TRBV5-1 to TRBJ1-4; tentatively, D is TRBD1 (5 bases). V lost 4 bases and J lost 7, with 14 bases in between. CDR1 and CDR2 from the germline V gene are SGHRS and YFSETQ. This CDR3 region has 14 residues. The CDR3 coding sequence is TGCGCCAGCAGCCCGAGCGGGGCGAGTGAAAAACTGTTTTTT. This sequence encodes CASSPSGASEKLFF.

The chain couples TRBV15 to TRBJ2-3, with D perhaps matching TRBD2 (5 bases). Trimming took 2 bases from V and 2 from J, leaving 11 bases between them. This CDR3 has 15 amino acids. Germline V gene lookup returns CDR1 LNHNV and CDR2 YYDKDF (reference sequence). The CDR3 coding sequence is TGTGCCACCAGCAGATCCGTCGGGGACACAGATACGCAGTATTTT. Translating it yields CATSRSVGDTDTQYF.

The chain combines TRBV6-4 with TRBJ2-2, with 10 positions matching TRBD2. CDR3 size: 16 residues. Germline V gene data show CDR1 as MRHNA and CDR2 as SNTAGT. The ends lost 3 bases at V and 5 bases at J; junction bases unmatched: 6. The CDR3 nucleotides are TGTGCCAGCAGTGATTCTAGCGGGAGAGGAACCGGGGAGCTGTTTTTT. Its translation: CASSDSSGRGTGELFF.

This clone turned up a few times. This chain links TRBV2 with TRBJ1-2, with TRBD1 as a possible D gene (5 bases). V lost 1 base, J lost 7 bases, and 13 bases lay in between. CDR1 and CDR2 (germline): SNHLY, FYNNEI. The CDR3 is 14 amino acids. The CDR3 nucleotides are TGTGCCAGCAGTGAAGGTGCGCAGGGTCCTGGCTACACCTTC. It specifies CASSEGAQGPGYTF. The full variable domain, completed using reference TRBV2 and TRBJ1-2, is EPEVTQTPSHQVTQMGQEVILRCVPISNHLYFYWYRQILGQKVEFLVSFYNNEISEKSEIFDDQFSVERPDGSNFTLKIRSTKLEDSAMYFCASSEGAQGPGYTFGSGTRLTVV.

The J gene is TRBJ1-1, the V gene TRBV30; 10 bases line up with TRBD1. The germline V gene has CDR1 GTSNPN and CDR2 SVGIG (reference sequence). Trimming took 4 bases from V and 6 from J; bases not matched to a gene: 17. The CDR3 is 17 amino acids. The CDR3 loop reads CAWTVVSPGQGRPEAFF. The CDR3 DNA reads as TGTGCCTGGACCGTAGTATCCCCGGGACAGGGGAGACCTGAAGCTTTCTTT.

The chain joins TRBV15 to TRBJ1-3; 8 bases are shared with TRBD1. Germline trimming cut 3 bases from V and 0 bases from J; bases unmatched to any gene: 7. Per the germline V gene, CDR1 is LNHNV and CDR2 is YYDKDF (reference sequence). The CDR3 is 17 amino acids. The CDR3 sequence is CATSRELDRASGNTIYF. The CDR3 nucleotides read TGTGCCACCAGCAGGGAGTTGGACAGGGCCTCTGGAAACACCATATATTTT.

The genes are TRBV29-1 and TRBJ1-2, with a weak D call TRBD1 (6 bases). V lost 3 bases to trimming and J lost 6 bases, with 20 bases between them. In germline, CDR1 is SQVTM, CDR2 ANQGSEA. CDR3 length equals 15 residues. CDR3 loop: CSVEYSRDRLDGYTF. CDR3 nucleotides: TGCAGCGTTGAGTATTCGAGAGACAGGTTAGATGGCTACACCTTC.

CDR3 in amino acids: CASSLPGGNIQYF. DNA for the CDR3: TGTGCCAGCAGCTTACCAGGGGGGAACATTCAGTACTTC. The rearrangement joins TRBV5-4 to TRBJ2-4; perhaps TRBD1 as D (7 bases). V gave up 2 bases and J gave up 7 bases, with 10 bases separating them. From germline, CDR1 is SGHNT and CDR2 YYREEE (reference sequence). The CDR3 is made up of 13 amino acids.

The chain is built from TRBV29-1 and TRBJ2-2; 8 bases line up with TRBD2. Germline trimming cut 0 bases from V and 4 bases from J; bases unmatched to any gene: 4. Germline CDR1 and CDR2: SQVTM and ANQGSEA. The CDR3 is 15 amino acids. CDR3 sequence (DNA): TGCAGCGTTGAAGAGCATGCGGGGGGCACCGGGGAGCTGTTTTTT. This translates into CSVEEHAGGTGELFF.

This rearrangement joins TRBV4-3 to TRBJ2-7; no definite D call. Germline V gene lookup returns CDR1 LGHNA and CDR2 YSLEER. This CDR3 has 16 residues. V lost 0 bases to trimming and J lost 6 bases, with 18 bases between them. The CDR3 region is CASSQDRSIPFPEQYF. The DNA for the CDR3 is TGCGCCAGCAGCCAAGATAGGAGCATTCCCTTCCCCGAGCAGTACTTC.

V gene TRBV28 combines with J gene TRBJ2-5; tentative D call: TRBD2 (5 bases). CDR1 MDHEN and CDR2 SYDVKM come from the germline V gene. V lost 5 bases to trimming and J lost 2 bases, with 9 bases between them. CDR3 length: 13 residues. The CDR3, as DNA: TGTGCCAGCAGTCGGCGGGTACAAGAGACCCAGTACTTC. Its translation is CASSRRVQETQYF.

This chain uses TRBV30 with TRBJ2-5; 8 bases are a match to TRBD2. The CDR3 sequence is 12 residues long. Germline CDR1 and CDR2: GTSNPN and SVGIG (reference sequence). Trimming at V came to 4 bases and at J to 3 bases, leaving 1 base not matched to a gene. Here the CDR3 reads CAWNGGEETQYF. The CDR3 DNA reads as TGTGCCTGGAACGGGGGGGAAGAGACCCAGTACTTC.

This clone was found a few times. This sequence joins TRBV13 and TRBJ2-7, with 12 nucleotides matching TRBD2. CDR1 PRHDT and CDR2 FYEKMQ come from the germline V gene (reference sequence). V shed 5 bases, J shed 6 bases, and the junction held 8 bases outside the gene matches. There are 15 residues in the CDR3. The CDR3 is CASSPTSGRPLEQYF. Here the CDR3 DNA reads TGTGCCAGCAGCCCCACTAGCGGGAGGCCCCTCGAGCAGTACTTC.

The chain recombines TRBV2 with TRBJ2-7; TRBD2 aligns across 10 bases. With 6 bases clipped from V and 3 bases from J, the junction kept 8 bases outside the gene matches. Germline CDR1 and CDR2: SNHLY and FYNNEI. This CDR3 has 15 residues. The DNA for the CDR3 is TGTGCCAGCAGACATGTGGCTAGCGGGAGCTACGAGCAGTACTTC. Translating it yields CASRHVASGSYEQYF. The full variable domain, in which reference TRBV2 and TRBJ2-7 provide the parts outside the CDR3, is EPEVTQTPSHQVTQMGQEVILRCVPISNHLYFYWYRQILGQKVEFLVSFYNNEISEKSEIFDDQFSVERPDGSNFTLKIRSTKLEDSAMYFCASRHVASGSYEQYFGPGTRLTVT.

The rearrangement links TRBV6-4 to TRBJ1-1, with D possibly being TRBD1 (6 bases). Germline CDR1 reads MRHNA; CDR2 reads SNTAGT. Deletions cut 1 base from V and 2 bases from J, with 11 bases between. The length of the CDR3 is 15 residues. The CDR3 nucleotides are TGTGCCAGCAGTGACTTGGACAGCCGTAACACTGAAGCTTTCTTT. Its protein product is CASSDLDSRNTEAFF.

CDR3 loop: CASSAGGPGDTQYF. CDR3 coding DNA: TGTGCCAGTTCTGCGGGGGGGCCCGGAGATACGCAGTATTTT. The chain recombines TRBV7-2 with TRBJ2-3; 9 bases align to TRBD2. Germline V gene data show CDR1 as SGHTA and CDR2 as FQGNSA. The CDR3 runs to 14 residues. The V gene end was trimmed by 9 bases and the J gene end by 5 bases; junction bases not matched to a gene: 9.

This clone was seen a single time. J is TRBJ2-7 and V is TRBV7-9; 10 positions match TRBD1. J was trimmed by 3 bases and V by 1 base; bases with no gene match: 12. CDR3 length: 18 residues. Germline lookup yields CDR1 SEHNR and CDR2 FQNEAQ (reference sequence). CDR3 sequence: CASSLDTRDRGGFYEQYF. In DNA, the CDR3 is TGTGCCAGCAGCTTAGATACCCGGGACAGGGGAGGATTCTACGAGCAGTACTTC.

This clone has a handful of counts. This chain uses TRBV4-1 with TRBJ1-2; TRBD1 matches 7 bases. The CDR3 totals 14 residues. Germline CDR1 MGHRA, CDR2 YSYEKL. V was pared by 5 bases and J by 7 bases, with 10 bases of the junction left unmatched. The CDR3 spells CASSTRTGQLGYTF. CDR3 DNA: TGCGCCAGCAGCACCCGGACAGGTCAACTTGGCTACACCTTC.

The chain uses TRBV19 and TRBJ2-2, with 7 bases lining up with TRBD1. Germline values: CDR1 LNHDA, CDR2 SQIVND (reference sequence). CDR3 length equals 17 residues. The ends lost 0 bases at V and 1 base at J; junction bases unmatched: 5. This CDR3 is CASSIDEGALNTGELFF. The CDR3 region has the DNA TGTGCCAGTAGTATAGACGAGGGGGCACTGAACACCGGGGAGCTGTTTTTT.

J is TRBJ1-2 and V is TRBV4-3, with 9 nucleotides matching TRBD1. V shed 0 bases and J 8 bases; nucleotides not matched to a gene: 4. CDR1 LGHNA and CDR2 YSLEER come from the germline V gene. This CDR3 has 14 amino acids. CDR3 nucleotides: TGCGCCAGCAGCCAAGATAGGACAGGGGCGGGCTACACCTTC. This encodes CASSQDRTGAGYTF.